The TCR beta chain under discussion was sequenced for a study of T cells in Graves' hyperthyroidism and ophthalmopathy. Points on this clonotype: Antigen: not known.

V was clipped by 0 bases and J by 4 bases, with 7 bases between them. This CDR3 region has 14 residues. Germline V gene sequence: CDR1 MGHRA, CDR2 YSYEKL. Patients aged 18 to 65 had newly diagnosed hyperthyroidism of under 2 months' duration. Diagnosis relied on clinical symptoms, serum thyroxine and TRAb, thyroid ultrasound and orbital computed tomography. The authors obtained PBMCs from over 8 ml of fresh peripheral blood. Findings and limits, study-wide: Blood also showed most of the thyroid clonotypes that were expanded above 0.001.

The TCR beta CDR3 regions underwent amplification using RNA transcripts as the source. TCR CDR3 underwent first-round RT-PCR with the HTBI primer set. TCRdb recomputed calls from the multiplex PCR reads with MiXCR, one row per CDR3 protein. The data hold 250,000 to 350,000 distinct CDR3 sequences, with 16% observed a single time. This sequence joins TRBV4-1 and TRBJ1-5, with D unclear. Sequenced input: blood. This sequence originates from a man aged 25 to 40 with Graves' hyperthyroidism. CDR3 protein: CASSQDWSNQPQHF. The DNA for the CDR3 is TGCGCCAGCAGCCAAGATTGGTCGAATCAGCCCCAGCATTTT.